These 32 T cell receptor beta chains came from one sample sequenced in a study of blood T cell repertoires in COVID-19. Generated by immunoSEQ multiplex PCR, the TCRdb table keeps only in-frame clones and is missing some. The data hold 200,000 to 250,000 clones, with 80% to 90% observed a single time. The sequencing sample was made of peripheral blood. The receptor set was obtained from a man between 45 and 60 years old with active or convalescent COVID-19.

Comment on this clone: A read error may explain this, as a much larger clone is one base away. This chain joins TRBV2 and TRBJ1-1, with TRBD1 as a possible D gene (5 bases). Trimming took 3 bases from V and 4 from J, leaving 9 bases between them. The CDR3 length is 13 residues. The germline CDR1 and CDR2 sequences are SNHLY and FYNNEI. CDR3 bases: TGTGCCAGCAGTGAGGAGGGGCCCACTGAAGCTTTCTTT. Protein: CASSEEGPTEAFF.

The chain links TRBV13 to TRBJ1-2; D is possibly TRBD1 (5 bases). Germline CDR1 PRHDT, CDR2 FYEKMQ (reference sequence). Trimming took off 5 bases at V and 7 bases at J, with 14 bases between the two ends. The CDR3 has 13 amino acids. The CDR3 DNA is TGTGCCAGCAGCCCTCGCCCTCAGGGTGGCTACACCTTC. This codes for CASSPRPQGGYTF.

This sequence joins TRBV4-3 and TRBJ2-5; 8 nucleotides line up with TRBD2. Germline-derived CDR1 and CDR2 are LGHNA and YSLEER. V dropped 4 bases and J dropped 4; count of bases not matched to a gene: 2. The CDR3 totals 13 residues. Here the CDR3 DNA reads TGCGCCAGCAGCCCAGGACTAGCAGAGACCCAGTACTTC. It encodes CASSPGLAETQYF.

This sequence joins TRBV7-3 and TRBJ2-2; tentatively, D is TRBD1 (6 bases). Germline V gene sequence: CDR1 SGHTA, CDR2 FQGTGA. V was shortened by 0 bases and J by 3 bases, with 11 bases between the two germline ends. The CDR3 length is 16 residues. This chain's CDR3 is CASSLTPGTYTGELFF. CDR3 bases: TGTGCCAGCAGCTTAACACCCGGGACATACACCGGGGAGCTGTTTTTT. Drawing the rest from reference TRBV7-3 and TRBJ2-2, the complete variable domain is GAGVSQTPSNKVTEKGKYVELRCDPISGHTALYWYRQSLGQGPEFLIYFQGTGAADDSGLPNDRFFAVRPEGSVSTLKIQRTERGDSAVYLCASSLTPGTYTGELFFGEGSRLTVL.

This clone was seen just once. V usage is TRBV20-1 and J usage is TRBJ1-5, with D unclear. V was cut by 3 bases and J by 4 bases, with 16 bases left in between. The germline gives CDR1 DFQATT, CDR2 SNEGSKA (reference sequence). This CDR3 contains 15 residues. CDR3 DNA: TGCAGTGCTAGTAGTGGGAGTAGCGTTAATCAGCCCCAGCATTTT. Encoded protein: CSASSGSSVNQPQHF.

This clone has a single count. The chain is built from TRBV12-3 or TRBV12-4 and TRBJ1-2, with D unclear. V gave up 1 base and J gave up 4 bases, with 7 bases separating them. This CDR3 is built from 13 residues. DNA of the CDR3: TGTGCCAGCAGTTTAGGGGTAGCCTATGGCTACACCTTC. It yields the protein CASSLGVAYGYTF.

Comment on this clone: Additional DNA sequences in this sample encode the identical CDR3. This chain uses TRBV2 with TRBJ1-1; TRBD1 agrees at 8 bases. The CDR3 extends over 13 amino acids. Germline V CDR1 and CDR2: SNHLY, FYNNEI. The V segment lost 6 bases and the J segment 4 bases; nucleotides outside the gene matches: 4. CDR3 bases: TGTGCCAGCAGCGGACAGGGTCGCACTGAAGCTTTCTTT. This gives the protein CASSGQGRTEAFF.

For the CDR3, the DNA is TGTGCCAGCAGTTACTCGAACAGGCCGGGCACTGAAGCTTTCTTT. Its translation is CASSYSNRPGTEAFF. The chain employs TRBV6-5 and TRBJ1-1; D is possibly TRBD1 (5 bases). Trimming removed 0 bases from V and 4 bases from J, with 12 bases in between. Germline CDR1 MNHEY, CDR2 SVGAGI. The CDR3 has 15 residues.

This sequence joins TRBV28 and TRBJ2-5, with 7 bases lining up with TRBD2. The CDR3 is made up of 15 amino acids. The V and J ends lost 2 bases and 5 bases, in that order; junction bases with no gene match: 8. Germline CDR1 reads MDHEN; CDR2 reads SYDVKM. DNA of the CDR3: TGTGCCAGCAGTTTAGGCCCCAGCGGGATCGAGACCCAGTACTTC. Its protein is CASSLGPSGIETQYF.

This chain connects TRBV27 to TRBJ1-1; D remains unclear. Germline lookup yields CDR1 MNHEY and CDR2 SMNVEV (reference sequence). Trimming stripped 4 bases from V and 5 bases from J, with 11 bases between. The CDR3 is 13 residues long. The CDR3 coding sequence is TGTGCCAGCAGTTACGACAAGGCAACTGAAGCTTTCTTT. Encoded protein: CASSYDKATEAFF.

V gene TRBV5-4 combines with J gene TRBJ2-1; 7 nucleotides line up with TRBD1. The V gene end was trimmed by 4 bases and the J gene end by 7 bases; junction bases not matched to a gene: 11. The V gene's germline CDR1 is SGHNT and CDR2 YYREEE (reference sequence). This CDR3 has 15 amino acids. DNA of the CDR3: TGTGCCAGCAGCCAACGACAGGGCACTTGGAATGAGCAGTTCTTC. Its protein is CASSQRQGTWNEQFF.

This rearrangement joins TRBV4-2 to TRBJ2-1, with TRBD2 matching 10 bases. V shed 4 bases and J 4 bases; nucleotides not matched to a gene: 10. Germline CDR1 is LGHNA and CDR2 is YNFKEQ. This CDR3 contains 17 residues. Here the CDR3 DNA reads TGTGCCAGCAGCCCCGTGGGAGCGGGAGGGATTTACAATGAGCAGTTCTTC. This sequence encodes CASSPVGAGGIYNEQFF.

The gene calls are TRBV5-1 and TRBJ2-5, with TRBD2 matching over 10 bases. The germline V gene encodes CDR1 SGHRS and CDR2 YFSETQ. This CDR3 is built from 17 residues. After removal of 0 bases from V and 5 bases from J, the junction contained 10 bases not matched to a gene. CDR3 sequence reads: CASSLDPPSGSSETQYF. The CDR3 DNA follows: TGCGCCAGCAGCTTGGACCCTCCTAGCGGGAGCTCTGAGACCCAGTACTTC.

The chain has TRBV28 and TRBJ2-3, with D hard to call. Germline V gene data show CDR1 as MDHEN and CDR2 as SYDVKM. With 4 bases removed from V and 2 bases from J, the gap between germline ends came to 7 bases. The CDR3 length is 13 residues. The CDR3 nucleotides are TGTGCCAGCAGTTCCACCTACACAGATACGCAGTATTTT. It is translated as CASSSTYTDTQYF.

This clone was counted between two and nine times. The chain combines TRBV19 with TRBJ2-1; 8 positions agree with TRBD2. CDR3 length: 15 residues. J lost 0 bases, V lost 7 bases, and 5 bases had no gene match. The germline CDR1 and CDR2 sequences are LNHDA and SQIVND (reference sequence). The DNA for the CDR3 is TGTGCCAGTAAGGTAGCGGGGAGCTCCTACAATGAGCAGTTCTTC. Protein sequence: CASKVAGSSYNEQFF.

This rearrangement joins TRBV29-1 to TRBJ2-5; D may be TRBD1 (6 bases). The CDR3 has 13 residues. Trimming cost V 7 bases and J 5 bases, with 17 bases left between them. CDR1 is SQVTM, CDR2 ANQGSEA, per germline. The CDR3 loop reads CSGSGASPETQYF. DNA for the CDR3: TGCAGCGGATCAGGGGCCTCCCCCGAGACCCAGTACTTC.

The chain couples TRBV5-1 to TRBJ2-2; D remains unclear. Trimming took 5 bases from V and 0 from J, leaving 11 bases between them. Germline V gene data show CDR1 as SGHRS and CDR2 as YFSETQ. This CDR3 comprises 15 residues. This CDR3 reads CASRAQRTNTGELFF. The CDR3 region has the DNA TGCGCCAGCAGAGCCCAGCGCACGAACACCGGGGAGCTGTTTTTT.

The chain employs TRBV11-3 and TRBJ2-1, with 7 bases that match TRBD1. The CDR3 covers 14 residues. The germline V gene encodes CDR1 SGHNT and CDR2 YENEEA. V was clipped by 6 bases and J by 5 bases; unmatched bases: 7. CDR3: CASSPGQTNNEQFF. CDR3 bases: TGTGCCAGCAGTCCGGGACAGACTAACAATGAGCAGTTCTTC.

The rearrangement links TRBV28 to TRBJ1-5; tentatively, D is TRBD1 (5 bases). The CDR3 extends over 14 amino acids. Germline lookup yields CDR1 MDHEN and CDR2 SYDVKM. V was trimmed by 10 bases and J by 5 bases, leaving 18 bases between them. As DNA, the CDR3 is TGTGCCACTCAACAGAGGGGAGGGTATCAGCCCCAGCATTTT. Translation: CATQQRGGYQPQHF.

V usage is TRBV28 and J usage is TRBJ2-5, with D possibly matching TRBD1 (5 bases). This CDR3 has 16 amino acids. Germline-derived CDR1 and CDR2 are MDHEN and SYDVKM. With 4 bases removed from V and 0 bases from J, the gap between germline ends came to 15 bases. As DNA, the CDR3 is TGTGCCAGCAGTTCCCCCAGACAGTTATACCAAGAGACCCAGTACTTC. This encodes CASSSPRQLYQETQYF. The full variable domain, rest sourced from reference TRBV28 and TRBJ2-5, is DVKVTQSSRYLVKRTGEKVFLECVQDMDHENMFWYRQDPGLGLRLIYFSYDVKMKEKGDIPEGYSVSREKKERFSLILESASTNQTSMYLCASSSPRQLYQETQYFGPGTRLLVL.

The chain combines TRBV7-9 with TRBJ2-3, with 8 bases that match TRBD2. The CDR3 spans 15 residues. From germline, CDR1 is SEHNR and CDR2 FQNEAQ (reference sequence). V lost 6 bases to trimming and J lost 7 bases; unmatched junction nucleotides: 12. The CDR3, as DNA: TGTGCCAGCAGTTCCCCGGGACTAGTGCCTTATACGCAGTATTTT. Its translation: CASSSPGLVPYTQYF.

V is TRBV4-2 and J is TRBJ1-2; D not resolved. Trimming stripped 0 bases from V and 4 bases from J, with 6 bases between. This CDR3 contains 13 residues. Per germline, CDR1 LGHNA and CDR2 YNFKEQ. This chain's CDR3 is CASSQEQIYGYTF. As DNA, the CDR3 is TGTGCCAGCAGCCAAGAACAGATCTATGGCTACACCTTC.

V is TRBV7-8 and J is TRBJ1-6, with 8 bases identical to TRBD1. The CDR3 is made up of 15 amino acids. Per germline, CDR1 SGHVS and CDR2 FQNEAQ. The J segment lost 13 bases and the V segment lost 4 bases, leaving 12 bases of the junction unmatched. The CDR3: CASSSKTDRVNPLHF. The CDR3 nucleotides are TGTGCCAGCAGCTCCAAGACGGACAGGGTGAACCCCCTCCACTTT.

This clone has just a few counts. This chain connects TRBV7-2 to TRBJ2-7; 9 positions match TRBD2. The CDR3 extends over 18 amino acids. Germline assignment: CDR1 SGHTA and CDR2 FQGNSA. J lost 2 bases, V lost 2 bases, and 13 bases had no gene match. CDR3 in amino acids: CASSLFLASGTSTYEQYF. For the CDR3, the DNA is TGTGCCAGCAGCTTATTCTTGGCTAGCGGGACGAGCACCTACGAGCAGTACTTC.

V gene TRBV19 combines with J gene TRBJ2-3; the D gene is possibly TRBD2 (6 bases). Trimming left V 3 bases short and J 0 bases short, with 13 bases between. Germline values: CDR1 LNHDA, CDR2 SQIVND (reference sequence). The CDR3 runs 16 residues. The CDR3 nucleotides read TGTGCCAGTAGTATCAGTGCGGGACTTAGCACAGATACGCAGTATTTT. It is translated as CASSISAGLSTDTQYF.

The chain is built from TRBV6-5 and TRBJ2-5; 7 positions agree with TRBD2. CDR3 length equals 15 residues. Germline CDR1 is MNHEY and CDR2 is SVGAGI. Trimming took 5 bases from V and 5 from J; bases not matched to a gene: 11. CDR3 in DNA: TGTGCCAGCAGTCCCTGGGGAGGGGCTGGGGAGACCCAGTACTTC. Encoded protein: CASSPWGGAGETQYF.

The genes are TRBV7-9 and TRBJ1-6, with D tentatively TRBD1 (5 bases). Germline lookup yields CDR1 SEHNR and CDR2 FQNEAQ (reference sequence). CDR3 length equals 16 residues. Deletions cut 1 base from V and 5 bases from J, with 12 bases between. CDR3 in amino acids: CASSLGRDGDNSPLHF. CDR3 nucleotides: TGTGCCAGCAGCTTAGGGCGGGACGGTGATAATTCACCCCTCCACTTT.

The table lists this clone with a few counts. The chain combines TRBV12-3 or TRBV12-4 with TRBJ1-2, with TRBD1 matching over 7 bases. The CDR3 runs 10 residues. J lost 12 bases, V lost 4 bases, and 2 bases had no gene match. CDR3 sequence (DNA): TGTGCCAGCAGTTCAGGGGGGAACACCTTC. It is translated as CASSSGGNTF.

The J gene is TRBJ2-1, the V gene TRBV28, with TRBD2 identical over 8 bases. This CDR3 has 17 amino acids. Germline V CDR1 and CDR2: MDHEN, SYDVKM. J was trimmed by 4 bases and V by 3 bases; bases with no gene match: 11. CDR3 nucleotides: TGTGCCAGCAGTTTGGGGGGGGCTAGCGGGCGTTACAATGAGCAGTTCTTC. Translating it yields CASSLGGASGRYNEQFF.

The chain couples TRBV18 to TRBJ2-3; D remains unclear. The germline gives CDR1 KGHSH, CDR2 LQKENI. The V end was cut by 3 bases, the J end by 0 bases, with 4 bases between. CDR3 size: 13 residues. CDR3 sequence reads: CASSPASTDTQYF. In DNA form, the CDR3 reads TGTGCCAGCTCACCGGCCAGCACAGATACGCAGTATTTT.

A word on this clone: The sample carries other DNA sequences with the same CDR3. The chain carries TRBV2 and TRBJ1-2; D not certain. Trimming removed 3 bases at V and 1 base at J, with 3 bases between. The length of the CDR3 is 12 residues. Germline CDR1 SNHLY, CDR2 FYNNEI. This CDR3 reads CASSDSNYGYTF. The CDR3 DNA reads TGTGCCAGCAGTGACAGTAACTATGGCTACACCTTC.

This chain connects TRBV6-6 to TRBJ1-6, with D unresolved. Between the trimmed V and J ends, which lost 0 bases and 10 bases, there was a span of 10 bases. CDR1 and CDR2 from the germline V gene are MNHNY and SVGAGI (reference sequence). CDR3 length equals 14 residues. Written as DNA, the CDR3 is TGTGCCAGCAGTTACTCGGTAGACGGGTCACCCCTCCACTTT. This translates into CASSYSVDGSPLHF.